The 22 T cell receptor beta chains reported below all come from one sample, sequenced in a study of blood T cell repertoires in COVID-19. The table came from immunoSEQ multiplex PCR; TCRdb's copy has only in-frame clones and leaves some out. The sample records approximately 100,000 clones, roughly 92% being singletons. Material for sequencing was peripheral blood. These receptors all stem from a man aged 65-85 years with acute or convalescent COVID-19.

This clone was detected a few times. V gene TRBV6-5 combines with J gene TRBJ2-5; 8 bases agree with TRBD2. CDR3 length equals 15 residues. The V gene's germline CDR1 is MNHEY and CDR2 SVGAGI. V gave up 9 bases and J gave up 4 bases; unmatched junction bases: 13. The CDR3 loop is CASAPSGGARETQYF. CDR3 nucleotides: TGTGCCAGTGCTCCGTCCGGGGGGGCCAGAGAGACCCAGTACTTC.

This chain joins TRBV4-2 and TRBJ1-4; a weak D match, TRBD1 (6 bases). The V end was cut by 0 bases, the J end by 4 bases, with 15 bases between. CDR3 size: 17 residues. CDR1 LGHNA and CDR2 YNFKEQ come from the germline V gene. CDR3 DNA sequence: TGTGCCAGCAGCCAAGAGATCCCTGACAGGCTTAATGAAAAACTGTTTTTT. Protein sequence: CASSQEIPDRLNEKLFF.

V gene TRBV7-9 combines with J gene TRBJ2-2, with a weak D call TRBD2 (5 bases). V shed 5 bases and J shed 7 bases, with 14 bases lying between them. The CDR3 is 14 amino acids. The V gene's germline CDR1 is SEHNR and CDR2 FQNEAQ (reference sequence). As DNA, the CDR3 is TGTGCCAGCAGCCTAAGGGAGTCGGGCGGGGAGCTGTTTTTT. Amino acid sequence: CASSLRESGGELFF.

The chain combines TRBV12-5 with TRBJ2-5; D gene ambiguous. The CDR3 spans 14 residues. The germline gives CDR1 LGHNT, CDR2 FRNRAP. V shed 7 bases and J shed 0 bases, with 12 bases lying between them. The CDR3 spells CASAQDNNQETQYF. The DNA of the CDR3 is TGTGCTAGTGCTCAGGATAATAACCAAGAGACCCAGTACTTC.

The V gene is TRBV28, the J gene TRBJ1-5; TRBD1 matches at 7 bases. J gave up 6 bases and V 6 bases, and 8 bases lay outside the gene matches. CDR1 and CDR2 from the germline V gene are MDHEN and SYDVKM. CDR3 size: 14 residues. Here the CDR3 DNA reads TGTGCCAGCAGGAATACAGGGGCGATTCAGCCCCAGCATTTT. This codes for CASRNTGAIQPQHF.

DNA of the CDR3: TGTGCCAGCGGCGACGGAGGGCCCCAGCATTTT. Protein sequence: CASGDGGPQHF. The chain combines TRBV6-5 with TRBJ1-5; no clear D gene. CDR1 and CDR2 (germline): MNHEY, SVGAGI. Trimming took off 8 bases at V and 9 bases at J, with 11 bases between the two ends. The CDR3 has 11 amino acids.

This chain uses TRBV11-2 with TRBJ2-1; 12 bases are shared with TRBD2. The ends lost 1 base at V and 8 bases at J; junction bases unmatched: 3. This CDR3 comprises 15 residues. The germline CDR1 and CDR2 sequences are SGHAT and FQNNGV. The CDR3 bases are TGTGCCAGCAGCTTAGTGACTAGCGGGGGCTATGAGCAGTTCTTC. This gives the protein CASSLVTSGGYEQFF. Full variable domain (remainder filled in from reference TRBV11-2 and TRBJ2-1): EAGVAQSPRYKIIEKRQSVAFWCNPISGHATLYWYQQILGQGPKLLIQFQNNGVVDDSQLPKDRFSAERLKGVDSTLKIQPAKLEDSAVYLCASSLVTSGGYEQFFGPGTRLTVL.

This clone has more than one count but fewer than ten. The chain uses TRBV6-5 and TRBJ2-3; no definite D call. There are 14 residues in the CDR3. Germline lookup yields CDR1 MNHEY and CDR2 SVGAGI. Trimming left V 8 bases short and J 1 base short, with 13 bases between. This CDR3 is CASARSHGTDTQYF. CDR3 sequence (DNA): TGTGCCAGCGCTAGAAGCCACGGCACAGATACGCAGTATTTT.

V and J are TRBV27 and TRBJ1-4; D not resolved. V was trimmed by 7 bases and J by 2 bases, leaving 11 bases between them. Germline V gives CDR1 MNHEY, CDR2 SMNVEV (reference sequence). This CDR3 has 14 residues. The CDR3 region is CASTRTGTNEKLFF. The CDR3, as DNA: TGTGCCAGCACCCGGACGGGGACTAATGAAAAACTGTTTTTT.

The rearrangement links TRBV9 to TRBJ1-2; D is undetermined. Trimming removed 0 bases from V and 4 bases from J, with 16 bases in between. There are 16 residues in the CDR3. CDR1 SGDLS and CDR2 YYNGEE come from the germline V gene. CDR3 sequence (DNA): TGTGCCAGCAGCGTAGCTCCAGAGGCCCCATCCTATGGCTACACCTTC. Amino acid sequence: CASSVAPEAPSYGYTF.

The V and J genes are TRBV5-4 and TRBJ1-4; 9 positions match TRBD1. The CDR3 has 18 amino acids. Germline values: CDR1 SGHNT, CDR2 YYREEE (reference sequence). J gave up 5 bases and V 3 bases, and 14 bases lay outside the gene matches. The CDR3 DNA sequence: TGTGCCAGCAGCTCGCCCGATGGAGGGACAGGGCCGAATGAAAAACTGTTTTTT. Translated, it gives CASSSPDGGTGPNEKLFF.

CDR3: CASGGPPPYNEQFF. In nucleotides, the CDR3 is TGTGCTAGTGGTGGCCCCCCCCCGTACAATGAGCAGTTCTTC. This chain joins TRBV12-5 and TRBJ2-1; D gene uncertain. Germline values: CDR1 LGHNT, CDR2 FRNRAP. The CDR3 is 14 residues long. V was cut by 5 bases and J by 4 bases, with 12 bases left in between.

The V call is TRBV2, the J call TRBJ1-4, with D possibly being TRBD1 (5 bases). Trimming stripped 4 bases from V and 0 bases from J, with 12 bases between. The CDR3 spans 16 residues. CDR1 is SNHLY and CDR2 is FYNNEI in the germline V gene. In DNA form, the CDR3 reads TGTGCCAGCAGTGTTAACGGGGGTGCAACTAATGAAAAACTGTTTTTT. Translated: CASSVNGGATNEKLFF.

The chain couples TRBV6-1 to TRBJ1-2, with unresolved D. This CDR3 spans 13 amino acids. Germline V gene data show CDR1 as MNHNS and CDR2 as SASEGT. Trimming stripped 3 bases from V and 0 bases from J, with 5 bases between. The CDR3 is CASSERANYGYTF. Written as DNA, the CDR3 is TGTGCCAGCAGTGAGCGAGCTAACTATGGCTACACCTTC.

This CDR3 is CASSVVAGVGSGELFF. The CDR3 DNA reads TGTGCCAGCAGCGTAGTAGCGGGAGTAGGGAGCGGGGAGCTGTTTTTT. V is TRBV9 and J is TRBJ2-2, with 9 bases fitting TRBD2. CDR3 length: 16 residues. The J segment lost 7 bases and the V segment lost 0 bases, leaving 7 bases of the junction unmatched. The germline gives CDR1 SGDLS, CDR2 YYNGEE.

The J gene is TRBJ1-2, the V gene TRBV2; possibly TRBD1 for D (6 bases). V lost 6 bases to trimming and J lost 8 bases, with 13 bases between them. Germline V gene lookup returns CDR1 SNHLY and CDR2 FYNNEI. The CDR3 is 12 residues long. The CDR3 sequence: CASSETGNGYTF. CDR3 sequence (DNA): TGTGCCAGCAGCGAGACAGGTAACGGCTACACCTTC.

The gene calls are TRBV4-1 and TRBJ2-5, with 10 bases fitting TRBD2. The CDR3 is made up of 15 amino acids. The germline CDR1 and CDR2 sequences are MGHRA and YSYEKL. V trimming: 4 bases; J trimming: 4 bases; junction bases outside the gene matches: 6. DNA of the CDR3: TGCGCCAGCAGCCTCTCGACTAGCGGGTCAGAGACCCAGTACTTC. It codes for CASSLSTSGSETQYF.

The J gene is TRBJ2-3, the V gene TRBV30, with a weak D call TRBD1 (6 bases). V dropped 1 base and J dropped 2 bases, with 16 bases sitting between them. The CDR3 sequence is 16 residues long. CDR1 is GTSNPN and CDR2 is SVGIG in the germline V gene (reference sequence). The CDR3 region is CAWSAVGRQVTDTQYF. CDR3 in DNA: TGTGCCTGGAGTGCGGTAGGGAGACAGGTCACAGATACGCAGTATTTT.

This chain uses TRBV19 with TRBJ1-2; 12 bases match TRBD1. Per the germline V gene, CDR1 is LNHDA and CDR2 is SQIVND (reference sequence). With 7 bases clipped from V and 4 bases from J, the junction kept 7 bases outside the gene matches. The CDR3 contains 15 residues. The CDR3, as DNA: TGTGCCAGTAACCTCCGGGACAGGGGGCTCTATGGCTACACCTTC. This codes for CASNLRDRGLYGYTF.

V and J are TRBV30 and TRBJ1-5; 8 bases match TRBD1. Germline CDR1 reads GTSNPN; CDR2 reads SVGIG (reference sequence). CDR3 size: 18 residues. The V segment lost 1 base and the J segment 3 bases; nucleotides outside the gene matches: 14. The CDR3 DNA follows: TGTGCCTGGAGTGGCGGGACAGGATTCCCGCCCCTCAATCAGCCCCAGCATTTT. This encodes CAWSGGTGFPPLNQPQHF.

This chain's CDR3 is CASSLGPGTGIAFF. The CDR3 nucleotides are TGTGCCAGCAGTTTGGGTCCCGGGACAGGGATAGCTTTCTTT. V and J are TRBV27 and TRBJ1-1; 9 nucleotides agree with TRBD1. Per the germline V gene, CDR1 is MNHEY and CDR2 is SMNVEV (reference sequence). V lost 3 bases, J lost 10 bases, and 9 bases stayed unmatched. CDR3 length: 14 residues.

The chain couples TRBV12-5 to TRBJ1-1; D is unresolved. The CDR3 totals 15 residues. The germline CDR1 and CDR2 sequences are LGHNT and FRNRAP. Deletions cut 3 bases from V and 5 bases from J, with 16 bases between. This CDR3 reads CASGLASPRRTEAFF. The CDR3 nucleotides read TGTGCTAGTGGTTTAGCTAGCCCCCGACGGACTGAAGCTTTCTTT. Full variable domain (outside the CDR3, taken from reference TRBV12-5 and TRBJ1-1): DARVTQTPRHKVTEMGQEVTMRCQPILGHNTVFWYRQTMMQGLELLAYFRNRAPLDDSGMPKDRFSAEMPDATLATLKIQPSEPRDSAVYFCASGLASPRRTEAFFGQGTRLTVV.